This T cell receptor (beta chain) derives from a study of graft-versus-host responses after intestinal transplantation. For the study at large: Anti-thymocyte globulin served as induction for all recipients, who then took tacrolimus and steroids for about 3 years.

V shed 2 bases and J shed 8 bases, with 11 bases lying between them. The length of the CDR3 is 13 residues. Per the germline V gene, CDR1 is SGDLS and CDR2 is YYNGEE. As for this clone: The target antigen is unknown.

The repertoire was sequenced with immunoSEQ multiplex PCR; TCRdb's copy has only in-frame clones and lacks some. The sample consists of around 110,000 clones, 90% of them appearing once. This sequence joins TRBV9 and TRBJ2-1, with D perhaps TRBD1 (6 bases). The sequence derives from a human donor who received an intestinal transplant. The sequencing used unstimulated CD4+ T cells sorted from spleen or lymph node cells, collected before intestinal transplant. CDR3 nucleotide sequence: TGTGCCAGCAGCGTCAGGACAGCACATGAGCAGTTCTTC. Protein product: CASSVRTAHEQFF.